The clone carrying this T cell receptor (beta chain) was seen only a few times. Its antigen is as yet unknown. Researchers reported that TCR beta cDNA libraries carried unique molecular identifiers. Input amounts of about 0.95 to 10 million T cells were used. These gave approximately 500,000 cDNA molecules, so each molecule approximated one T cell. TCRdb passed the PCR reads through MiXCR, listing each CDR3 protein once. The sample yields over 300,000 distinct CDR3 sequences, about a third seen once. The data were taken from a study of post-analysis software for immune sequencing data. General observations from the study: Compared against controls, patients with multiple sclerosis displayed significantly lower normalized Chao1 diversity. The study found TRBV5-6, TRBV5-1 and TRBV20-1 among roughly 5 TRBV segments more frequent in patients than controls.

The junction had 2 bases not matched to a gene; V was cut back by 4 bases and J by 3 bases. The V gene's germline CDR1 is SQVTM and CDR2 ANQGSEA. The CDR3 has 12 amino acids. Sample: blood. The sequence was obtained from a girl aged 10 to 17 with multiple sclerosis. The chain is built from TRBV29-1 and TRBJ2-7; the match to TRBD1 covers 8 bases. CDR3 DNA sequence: TGCAGCGTTGGACAGGGGAACTACGAGCAGTACTTC. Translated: CSVGQGNYEQYF.